These 14 T cell receptor beta chains came from one sample sequenced in a study of early T cells in non-severe SARS-CoV-2 infection. TCRdb reprocessed the 5' RACE reads with MiXCR, giving one entry per CDR3 protein. The sample yields about 70,000 distinct CDR3 sequences, approximately 10% seen once. Sequenced sample: whole blood. Every receptor here comes from an adult who was a healthcare worker with PCR-confirmed SARS-CoV-2 infection or an uninfected control (not recorded which).

This clonotype has only a few counts. J is TRBJ2-2 and V is TRBV7-9, with D perhaps assigned TRBD1 or TRBD2 (5 bases each). The CDR3 totals 15 residues. Looked up from germline, CDR1 is SEHNR and CDR2 is FQNEAQ (reference sequence). Between the trimmed V and J ends, which lost 5 bases and 0 bases, there was a span of 10 bases. CDR3 DNA sequence: TGTGCCAGCAGCGATCCGGGGCCGAACACCGGGGAGCTGTTTTTT. This gives the protein CASSDPGPNTGELFF.

This clonotype occurred many times. The chain recombines TRBV7-9 with TRBJ2-7; D is perhaps TRBD1 (6 bases). V was clipped by 4 bases and J by 2 bases, with 18 bases between them. The CDR3 loop spans 16 amino acids. Germline V gene lookup returns CDR1 SEHNR and CDR2 FQNEAQ (reference sequence). CDR3 bases: TGTGCCAGCAGCTCGTACAGGGTTTCGAGAACCTACGAGCAGTACTTC. This sequence encodes CASSSYRVSRTYEQYF. Full variable domain (remainder filled in from reference TRBV7-9 and TRBJ2-7): DTGVSQNPRHKITKRGQNVTFRCDPISEHNRLYWYRQTLGQGPEFLTYFQNEAQLEKSRLLSDRFSAERPKGSFSTLEIQRTEQGDSAMYLCASSSYRVSRTYEQYFGPGTRLTVT.

This chain uses TRBV7-4 with TRBJ1-5, with 9 bases identical to TRBD1. Germline V gene lookup returns CDR1 SGHVT and CDR2 SQSDAQ. V dropped 6 bases and J dropped 3; count of bases not matched to a gene: 9. The CDR3 has 16 amino acids. CDR3 coding DNA: TGTGCCAGCAGATTATTAGGGACAGGGCTCAATCAGCCCCAGCATTTT. Translated, it gives CASRLLGTGLNQPQHF.

This clonotype was counted a few times. The chain links TRBV20-1 to TRBJ2-1; D perhaps matches TRBD1 (6 bases). This CDR3 spans 14 amino acids. V was cut by 3 bases and J by 2 bases, with 11 bases left in between. The germline V gene encodes CDR1 DFQATT and CDR2 SNEGSKA (reference sequence). The CDR3 DNA reads TGCAGTGCTAGTCTGAGGACAGCCTACAATGAGCAGTTCTTC. Translated, it gives CSASLRTAYNEQFF.

This clonotype appeared many times. The chain uses TRBV4-1 and TRBJ2-1, with D possibly matching TRBD1 (6 bases). Per germline, CDR1 MGHRA and CDR2 YSYEKL. The CDR3 is 13 residues long. The V and J ends lost 1 base and 10 bases respectively, with 11 bases between them. The CDR3 loop is CASSQATTGEQFF. DNA for the CDR3: TGCGCCAGCAGCCAAGCCACTACAGGGGAGCAGTTCTTC.

This clonotype counts as medium-sized (0.01 to 0.1%). The chain carries TRBV7-8 and TRBJ2-7; 10 positions agree with TRBD1. Germline lookup yields CDR1 SGHVS and CDR2 FQNEAQ. The CDR3 has 17 residues. The V and J ends lost 6 bases and 5 bases, in that order; junction bases with no gene match: 16. Written as DNA, the CDR3 is TGTGCCAGCAGTCCGAGGGCCCCGGGACAGGGGATTAACGAGCAGTACTTC. It specifies CASSPRAPGQGINEQYF.

This clonotype has ten or more counts. The chain is built from TRBV5-4 and TRBJ2-7; 9 nucleotides match TRBD2. Trimming took 2 bases from V and 3 from J; bases not matched to a gene: 6. There are 15 residues in the CDR3. The germline V gene encodes CDR1 SGHNT and CDR2 YYREEE (reference sequence). CDR3: CASSFLAGGVYEQYF. DNA for the CDR3: TGTGCCAGCAGCTTCCTCGCGGGGGGGGTCTACGAGCAGTACTTC.

This clonotype has more than one count but fewer than ten. The chain couples TRBV7-9 to TRBJ1-2; the match to TRBD1 covers 9 bases. This CDR3 spans 15 amino acids. Trimming cost V 5 bases and J 7 bases; bases outside gene matches: 11. The V gene's germline CDR1 is SEHNR and CDR2 FQNEAQ (reference sequence). CDR3 in DNA: TGTGCCAGCAGCCCTGTGGGACAGGGATCCTCTGGCTACACCTTC. As protein: CASSPVGQGSSGYTF.

This clonotype occurred many times. The genes are TRBV29-1 and TRBJ1-1; 7 bases match TRBD1. With V trimmed by 2 bases and J by 3 bases, 3 bases remained unmatched. From germline, CDR1 is SQVTM and CDR2 ANQGSEA. This CDR3 has 13 amino acids. The CDR3 DNA reads TGCAGCGTTGAAAGAGGGACAGACACTGAAGCTTTCTTT. Translation: CSVERGTDTEAFF.

This clonotype was recorded many times. The gene calls are TRBV28 and TRBJ2-5; 8 bases align to TRBD2. The length of the CDR3 is 15 residues. V shed 0 bases and J 1 base; nucleotides not matched to a gene: 1. Per the germline V gene, CDR1 is MDHEN and CDR2 is SYDVKM. Here the CDR3 DNA reads TGTGCCAGCAGTTTATGGCGGGGGGCCCAAGAGACCCAGTACTTC. This encodes CASSLWRGAQETQYF.

This clonotype was counted between two and nine times. The chain recombines TRBV5-6 with TRBJ1-1; 8 bases fit TRBD1. CDR1 and CDR2 from the germline V gene are SGHDT and YYEEEE. The CDR3 spans 14 residues. Trimming took 4 bases from V and 3 from J; bases not matched to a gene: 5. The DNA of the CDR3 is TGTGCCAGCAGCAGGCCGACAGGGGACACTGAAGCTTTCTTT. Translation: CASSRPTGDTEAFF.

This clonotype turned up a few times. V is TRBV20-1 and J is TRBJ2-5; D not certain. The CDR3 contains 13 residues. With 6 bases removed from V and 5 bases from J, the gap between germline ends came to 16 bases. The V gene's germline CDR1 is DFQATT and CDR2 SNEGSKA (reference sequence). This CDR3 is CSASRGDRETQYF. CDR3 nucleotides: TGCAGTGCCAGCCGAGGAGACCGGGAGACCCAGTACTTC.

This clonotype has at least ten counts. The chain links TRBV10-3 to TRBJ2-1; a possible D gene is TRBD2 (6 bases). Trimming shortened V by 8 bases and J by 7 bases, and 18 bases separated the two germline ends. Germline CDR1 is ENHRY and CDR2 is SYGVKD. This CDR3 region has 14 residues. CDR3 protein: CAIAQTEGWNEQFF. The CDR3 bases are TGTGCCATCGCTCAAACGGAGGGATGGAATGAGCAGTTCTTC.

This chain links TRBV5-6 with TRBJ1-1; TRBD1 agrees at 8 bases. V lost 3 bases and J lost 7; bases outside the gene matches: 5. The germline gives CDR1 SGHDT, CDR2 YYEEEE. This CDR3 spans 13 amino acids. CDR3 protein: CASSSTGGIEAFF. In DNA form, the CDR3 reads TGTGCCAGCAGCTCCACAGGGGGTATTGAAGCTTTCTTT.